These 25 T cell receptor beta chains were all obtained from the same sample, sequenced in a study of blood T cells in healthy people across ages. A second PCR of about 6 to 11 cycles used a sample-barcoded 5' primer and a J-beta primer mix. TCRdb recomputed calls from the 5' RACE reads with MiXCR, one row per CDR3 protein. The table has more than 1,000,000 distinct CDR3 sequences, around 27% seen once; the top ten hold approximately 0.79%. This same sample was also part of a study on T cells of mothers and their children.

Sequenced: blood. The receptors come from a girl aged 2 to 9 in good health.

In this sample, this clonotype turned up a few times. The chain employs TRBV9 and TRBJ2-5, with 8 bases identical to TRBD2. Unmatched junction bases numbered 9, after V lost 3 bases and J lost 11 bases. Germline V gene lookup returns CDR1 SGDLS and CDR2 YYNGEE. This CDR3 contains 13 residues. CDR3: CASSGLPGGEQYF. CDR3 bases: TGTGCCAGCAGCGGACTCCCCGGGGGGGAGCAGTACTTC.

There are many counts of this clonotype. The V call is TRBV20-1, the J call TRBJ2-7; perhaps D is TRBD1 or TRBD2 (5 bases each). The germline V gene encodes CDR1 DFQATT and CDR2 SNEGSKA (reference sequence). Trimming shortened V by 6 bases and J by 1 base, and 13 bases separated the two germline ends. The CDR3 has 13 amino acids. CDR3: CSATGTDSYEQYF. CDR3 sequence (DNA): TGCAGTGCAACGGGGACGGATTCCTACGAGCAGTACTTC.

A few counts support this clonotype. The chain uses TRBV25-1 and TRBJ2-7, with 7 bases that match TRBD1. Germline lookup yields CDR1 MGHDK and CDR2 SYGVNS. CDR3 size: 13 residues. V shed 10 bases, J shed 2 bases, and the junction held 8 bases outside the gene matches. CDR3 sequence reads: CATTRGPPYEQYF. The CDR3 bases are TGTGCCACCACAAGGGGGCCCCCCTACGAGCAGTACTTC.

V gene TRBV6-5 combines with J gene TRBJ1-2, with D uncertain. The CDR3 consists of 14 residues. Trimming pared 0 bases from V and 2 bases from J, leaving 7 bases between. Germline V gene lookup returns CDR1 MNHEY and CDR2 SVGAGI. The CDR3 nucleotides read TGTGCCAGCAGTTACTCGATCGGAAACTATGGCTACACCTTC. This sequence encodes CASSYSIGNYGYTF.

This clonotype was picked up a small number of times. The V and J genes are TRBV7-6 and TRBJ1-1, with TRBD1 identical over 7 bases. The CDR3 runs to 16 residues. Trimming removed 1 base from V and 5 bases from J; junction bases left unmatched: 10. Per germline, CDR1 SGHVS and CDR2 FNYEAQ. DNA for the CDR3: TGTGCCAGCAGCTTAGGGCAGGGGGGCCTGGGGACTGAAGCTTTCTTT. It translates to CASSLGQGGLGTEAFF.

The rearrangement links TRBV6-5 to TRBJ2-1, with 7 bases matching TRBD2. The J segment lost 2 bases and the V segment lost 2 bases, leaving 0 bases of the junction unmatched. Germline CDR1 MNHEY, CDR2 SVGAGI. The length of the CDR3 is 14 residues. The CDR3: CASSYGRAYNEQFF. CDR3 DNA sequence: TGTGCCAGCAGTTACGGGAGGGCCTACAATGAGCAGTTCTTC.

Points on this clonotype: One end of the junction varies from germline; a read error may be responsible. This chain joins TRBV28 and TRBJ2-5, with D maybe TRBD1 (6 bases). The J call may be mistaken, given a closer DNA end match to TRBJ2-7. Germline V lookup: CDR1 MDHEN, CDR2 SYDVKM. This CDR3 contains 12 residues. The CDR3 nucleotides read TGTGCCGGCAGCTGGGACAATAACGAGCAGTACTTC. Its protein is CAGSWDNNEQYF.

This chain uses TRBV25-1 with TRBJ2-7, with D uncertain. The germline gives CDR1 MGHDK, CDR2 SYGVNS. This CDR3 comprises 13 residues. V was shortened by 3 bases and J by 2 bases, with 8 bases between the two germline ends. The CDR3 region has the DNA TGTGCCAGCAGTGAGCTGTACACCTACGAGCAGTACTTC. Translating it yields CASSELYTYEQYF.

This clonotype was found a few times. This chain links TRBV24-1 with TRBJ2-3; 9 nucleotides agree with TRBD2. Germline V CDR1 and CDR2: KGHDR, SFDVKD. With 1 base clipped from V and 9 bases from J, the junction kept 10 bases outside the gene matches. CDR3 length: 16 amino acids. The CDR3 nucleotides read TGTGCCACCAGTGATTTACCGGGACTAGCAAGTTCGACGCAGTATTTT. Translating gives CATSDLPGLASSTQYF.

The chain couples TRBV6-5 to TRBJ2-5; no clear D gene. Trimming pared 6 bases from V and 4 bases from J, leaving 15 bases between. Germline V gene sequence: CDR1 MNHEY, CDR2 SVGAGI. This CDR3 is built from 14 residues. CDR3 bases: TGTGCCAGCAGGGAAACACTATATGGAGAGACCCAGTACTTC. Protein product: CASRETLYGETQYF.

This chain joins TRBV10-3 and TRBJ1-2; D may be TRBD1 (5 bases). The germline gives CDR1 ENHRY, CDR2 SYGVKD. There are 12 residues in the CDR3. V was trimmed by 7 bases and J by 5 bases, leaving 11 bases between them. This CDR3 reads CAINGGEYGYTF. The CDR3 DNA sequence: TGTGCCATCAACGGGGGGGAGTATGGCTACACCTTC.

This clonotype was seen only once. The chain employs TRBV7-9 and TRBJ2-4, with 7 bases identical to TRBD2. V shed 5 bases, J shed 6 bases, and the junction held 13 bases outside the gene matches. CDR3 length equals 16 residues. Germline V gene sequence: CDR1 SEHNR, CDR2 FQNEAQ (reference sequence). The CDR3 bases are TGTGCCAGCAGCCTTCCAAGGGGCGGGGGTGGAAACATTCAGTACTTC. Its protein product is CASSLPRGGGGNIQYF.

The rearrangement links TRBV25-1 to TRBJ1-1; D gene ambiguous. Trimming left V 3 bases short and J 0 bases short, with 8 bases between. CDR1 MGHDK and CDR2 SYGVNS come from the germline V gene. This CDR3 comprises 14 residues. The CDR3 spells CASSESEMNTEAFF. In DNA form, the CDR3 reads TGTGCCAGCAGTGAGTCCGAGATGAACACTGAAGCTTTCTTT. Variable domain in full (rest from reference TRBV25-1 and TRBJ1-1): EADIYQTPRYLVIGTGKKITLECSQTMGHDKMYWYQQDPGMELHLIHYSYGVNSTEKGDLSSESTVSRIRTEHFPLTLESARPSHTSQYLCASSESEMNTEAFFGQGTRLTVV.

This clonotype has a single count. The chain couples TRBV5-1 to TRBJ2-5, with D uncertain. The end of the DNA fits TRBJ2-7 better, so the J call may be wrong. CDR1 and CDR2 from the germline V gene are SGHRS and YFSETQ. The CDR3 spans 13 residues. This CDR3 reads CASRGVAVNEQYF. The CDR3 DNA is TGCGCCAGCAGAGGAGTAGCCGTCAACGAGCAGTACTTC.

This clonotype was seen a single time. The chain joins TRBV6-1 to TRBJ1-2; D ambiguous. In germline, CDR1 is MNHNS, CDR2 SASEGT. With 5 bases removed from V and 3 bases from J, the gap between germline ends came to 22 bases. The CDR3 contains 17 residues. In DNA form, the CDR3 reads TGTGCCAGCAGTCAGTGGGTGAAGAGTTCATTCTACTATGGCTACACCTTC. Encoded protein: CASSQWVKSSFYYGYTF.

In DNA, the CDR3 is TGCGCCAGCAGCCAATCCTGGACGGTTGCCTACGAGCAGTACTTC. Residues: CASSQSWTVAYEQYF. The gene calls are TRBV4-3 and TRBJ2-7, with D unresolved. Germline loops: CDR1 LGHNA, CDR2 YSLEER. The CDR3 is made up of 15 amino acids. The V gene lost 2 bases and the J gene lost 2 bases, with 13 bases spanning the gap.

This clonotype was detected a few times. This chain joins TRBV29-1 and TRBJ2-5; D possibly corresponds to TRBD2 (5 bases). V lost 0 bases and J 1 base, leaving 9 bases between the germline ends. This CDR3 region has 14 residues. Germline V gene sequence: CDR1 SQVTM, CDR2 ANQGSEA. This chain's CDR3 is CSVEEAGIQETQYF. In DNA form, the CDR3 reads TGCAGCGTTGAAGAAGCCGGGATCCAAGAGACCCAGTACTTC.

V gene TRBV2 combines with J gene TRBJ2-5; D gene unclear. The DNA end favors TRBJ2-7, so the J call may be wrong. Germline CDR1 SNHLY, CDR2 FYNNEI. The CDR3 is 12 residues long. CDR3: CASGKDLYEQYF. The CDR3 DNA reads TGTGCCAGCGGAAAGGACCTCTACGAGCAGTACTTC.

The genes are TRBV6-1 and TRBJ2-4; 8 bases fit TRBD2. The CDR3 consists of 15 residues. CDR1 is MNHNS and CDR2 is SASEGT in the germline V gene. Trimming cost V 5 bases and J 3 bases; bases outside gene matches: 6. The CDR3 is CASSLAGGSKNIQYF. For the CDR3, the DNA is TGTGCCAGCAGTCTGGCGGGAGGAAGCAAAAACATTCAGTACTTC.

V is TRBV7-9 and J is TRBJ2-5, with 8 bases fitting TRBD1. The CDR3 runs 16 residues. Germline V CDR1 and CDR2: SEHNR, FQNEAQ (reference sequence). With V trimmed by 2 bases and J by 4 bases, 9 bases remained unmatched. DNA of the CDR3: TGTGCCAGCAGCTTATCCGTAGACAGGGGAGGAGAGACCCAGTACTTC. Translating it yields CASSLSVDRGGETQYF.

The chain recombines TRBV7-9 with TRBJ2-7, with 7 nucleotides matching TRBD1. There are 14 residues in the CDR3. Unmatched junction bases numbered 8, after V lost 4 bases and J lost 5 bases. Germline-derived CDR1 and CDR2 are SEHNR and FQNEAQ (reference sequence). In nucleotides, the CDR3 is TGTGCCAGCAGCTCCGAGGGGGCGAAAAACGAGCAGTACTTC. Its translation is CASSSEGAKNEQYF.

Regarding this clonotype: A read error may be the cause here, since a much bigger clone is one base away. This chain uses TRBV2 with TRBJ2-1, with D possibly being TRBD1 (6 bases). The J call is in doubt because the DNA end fits TRBJ2-7 better. CDR3 length equals 13 residues. Germline CDR1 is SNHLY and CDR2 is FYNNEI. CDR3 residues: CASRPGTNYEQYF. CDR3 DNA sequence: TGTGCCAGCAGGCCCGGGACAAACTACGAGCAGTACTTC.

The table lists this clonotype with a few counts. The J gene is TRBJ1-2, the V gene TRBV6-5; possible D gene TRBD1, 5 bases. Between the trimmed V and J ends, which lost 1 base and 0 bases, there was a span of 12 bases. The length of the CDR3 is 16 residues. Per the germline V gene, CDR1 is MNHEY and CDR2 is SVGAGI. The CDR3 nucleotides read TGTGCCAGCAGTTACTTAGGGGAGCCTACTAACTATGGCTACACCTTC. This gives the protein CASSYLGEPTNYGYTF.

The chain employs TRBV6-2 or TRBV6-3 and TRBJ2-7, with 7 nucleotides matching TRBD1. The CDR3 totals 16 residues. Germline assignment: CDR1 MNHEY and CDR2 SVGEGT. Losses at the gene ends were 6 bases for V and 7 bases for J; bases not matched to a gene: 18. DNA for the CDR3: TGTGCCAGCAGCTCCGGGACAGTCCCTAAGACGCCTGAGCAGTACTTC. It translates to CASSSGTVPKTPEQYF.

The chain joins TRBV7-9 to TRBJ2-7, with 8 bases identical to TRBD1. This CDR3 region has 14 residues. Germline values: CDR1 SEHNR, CDR2 FQNEAQ (reference sequence). Germline trimming cut 5 bases from V and 4 bases from J; bases unmatched to any gene: 7. CDR3 residues: CASSNRDRNYEQYF. The CDR3 DNA sequence: TGTGCCAGCAGCAACCGGGACAGGAATTACGAGCAGTACTTC. The variable domain in full, completed from reference TRBV7-9 and TRBJ2-7, reads DTGVSQNPRHKITKRGQNVTFRCDPISEHNRLYWYRQTLGQGPEFLTYFQNEAQLEKSRLLSDRFSAERPKGSFSTLEIQRTEQGDSAMYLCASSNRDRNYEQYFGPGTRLTVT.